The T cell receptor (beta chain) under discussion was sequenced for a study of response to subunit inactivated influenza vaccine. Notes on the study in general: Authors suggested each seasonal influenza vaccination recruits few new T cells.

MiXCR, run by TCRdb on the RT-PCR reads, gives a single entry per CDR3 protein. Of about 800,000 distinct CDR3 sequences listed, over 20% are singletons. Germline V lookup: CDR1 MRHNA, CDR2 SNTAGT. This CDR3 has 18 residues. A note on this clonotype: Its target is not known. One end of the junction is discordant with germline, which a read error may explain.

The sequence came from a man aged 45-60 years who received an inactivated influenza vaccine. The genes are TRBV6-4 and TRBJ2-1; D perhaps matches TRBD2 (7 bases). The sequencing here drew on PBMCs from blood, taken less than 6 days after vaccination. The CDR3 region has the DNA TGTGCCCGCAGTTTTGTGGCGCGGGGGCCCTACAAACGCAATGAGCAGTTCTTC. It encodes CARSFVARGPYKRNEQFF.